The 31 T cell receptor beta chains below all came from one sample that was sequenced in a study of T-cell memory formation after mild COVID-19. TCRdb re-derived calls from the 5' RACE reads in MiXCR, one entry per CDR3 protein. Of about half a million distinct CDR3 sequences listed, about 18% are singletons. Material: PBMCs or a T cell subset sorted from them (not recorded which). The receptors shown here come from an adult woman who had mild COVID-19 (a few samples of this study predate the infection). Cell type and time point are not known.

The V call is TRBV7-2, the J call TRBJ2-1, with 8 bases aligning to TRBD2. Germline V gene data show CDR1 as SGHTA and CDR2 as FQGNSA. J lost 4 bases, V lost 5 bases, and 10 bases had no gene match. CDR3 length equals 16 residues. This chain's CDR3 is CASSPYGGGLYNEQFF. The CDR3 nucleotides read TGTGCCAGCAGCCCTTACGGCGGGGGGCTTTACAATGAGCAGTTCTTC. The complete variable domain, with remaining parts taken from reference TRBV7-2 and TRBJ2-1, reads GAGVSQSPSNKVTEKGKDVELRCDPISGHTALYWYRQSLGQGLEFLIYFQGNSAPDKSGLPSDRFSAERTGGSVSTLTIQRTQQEDSAVYLCASSPYGGGLYNEQFFGPGTRLTVL.

This chain links TRBV7-9 with TRBJ1-1; 9 bases map to TRBD1. The CDR3 has 14 residues. Trimming removed 5 bases from V and 4 bases from J; junction bases left unmatched: 5. CDR1 and CDR2 (germline): SEHNR, FQNEAQ (reference sequence). As DNA, the CDR3 is TGTGCCAGCAGCCAAGGGGACAGGGCCACTGAAGCTTTCTTT. Translating it yields CASSQGDRATEAFF.

The CDR3 is CASSSPGSSYNEQFF. The CDR3, as DNA: TGTGCCAGCAGCTCGCCGGGGAGCTCCTACAATGAGCAGTTCTTC. The V call is TRBV7-9, the J call TRBJ2-1; a possible D gene is TRBD2 (5 bases). This CDR3 is 15 amino acids long. The V end was cut by 4 bases, the J end by 0 bases, with 10 bases between. Germline CDR1 SEHNR, CDR2 FQNEAQ (reference sequence).

The rearrangement uses TRBV24-1 and TRBJ2-3; 12 bases fit TRBD2. This CDR3 spans 17 amino acids. Trimming took 5 bases from V and 1 from J; bases not matched to a gene: 6. Germline V lookup: CDR1 KGHDR, CDR2 SFDVKD. CDR3 nucleotides: TGTGCCACCAGTGGGGCTAGCGGGGGGGCCCGCACAGATACGCAGTATTTT. This codes for CATSGASGGARTDTQYF.

The sample holds a few counts of this clonotype. This sequence joins TRBV2 and TRBJ1-4; 8 nucleotides match TRBD1. This CDR3 is 12 amino acids long. Germline V gene lookup returns CDR1 SNHLY and CDR2 FYNNEI. J was trimmed by 5 bases and V by 7 bases; bases with no gene match: 0. In nucleotides, the CDR3 is TGTGCCAGCAACAGGGGGAATGAAAAACTGTTTTTT. Protein sequence: CASNRGNEKLFF. Full variable domain (missing parts from reference TRBV2 and TRBJ1-4): EPEVTQTPSHQVTQMGQEVILRCVPISNHLYFYWYRQILGQKVEFLVSFYNNEISEKSEIFDDQFSVERPDGSNFTLKIRSTKLEDSAMYFCASNRGNEKLFFGSGTQLSVL.

This clonotype occurred many times. The V gene is TRBV7-6, the J gene TRBJ2-2, with TRBD1 identical over 8 bases. Trimming cost V 2 bases and J 1 base; bases outside gene matches: 3. The CDR3 is made up of 16 amino acids. Germline V gene data show CDR1 as SGHVS and CDR2 as FNYEAQ. As DNA, the CDR3 is TGTGCCAGCAGCTTACTAGGGACAGGGAACACCGGGGAGCTGTTTTTT. It codes for CASSLLGTGNTGELFF.

Only a few counts were recorded for this clonotype. This chain connects TRBV18 to TRBJ2-3, with TRBD2 as a possible D gene (6 bases). CDR1 KGHSH and CDR2 LQKENI come from the germline V gene. There are 15 residues in the CDR3. V was pared by 4 bases and J by 2 bases, with 13 bases between. The CDR3 sequence: CASSRTAGSTDTQYF. For the CDR3, the DNA is TGTGCCAGCTCACGGACCGCGGGGTCCACAGATACGCAGTATTTT. The full variable domain, in which reference TRBV18 and TRBJ2-3 provide the parts outside the CDR3, is NAGVMQNPRHLVRRRGQEARLRCSPMKGHSHVYWYRQLPEEGLKFMVYLQKENIIDESGMPKERFSAEFPKEGPSILRIQQVVRGDSAAYFCASSRTAGSTDTQYFGPGTRLTVL.

This clonotype was seen a handful of times. The chain recombines TRBV7-8 with TRBJ2-3, with 10 nucleotides matching TRBD2. CDR1 is SGHVS and CDR2 is FQNEAQ in the germline V gene. The V segment lost 5 bases and the J segment 14 bases; nucleotides outside the gene matches: 10. CDR3 length: 13 residues. The CDR3 loop reads CASSRAGGPGVYF. The CDR3 nucleotides are TGTGCCAGCAGCAGAGCGGGGGGGCCTGGGGTGTATTTT.

The chain combines TRBV20-1 with TRBJ2-7, with 9 bases fitting TRBD1. The CDR3 sequence is 14 residues long. Germline V gene lookup returns CDR1 DFQATT and CDR2 SNEGSKA (reference sequence). The DNA of the CDR3 is TGCAGGGATCGGACAGGGGAGTATACCTACGAGCAGTACTTC. This codes for CRDRTGEYTYEQYF.

This clonotype has at least ten counts. The V and J genes are TRBV7-2 and TRBJ1-6; tentative D call: TRBD1 (6 bases). CDR1 is SGHTA and CDR2 is FQGNSA in the germline V gene. Trimming cost V 5 bases and J 2 bases, with 19 bases left between them. CDR3 length equals 18 residues. CDR3 sequence (DNA): TGTGCCAGCAGCGATCGGCCAGGGGCAATGGCCTATAATTCACCCCTCCACTTT. This encodes CASSDRPGAMAYNSPLHF.

The genes are TRBV19 and TRBJ2-3, with D hard to call. V lost 8 bases to trimming and J lost 5 bases, with 8 bases between them. CDR1 LNHDA and CDR2 SQIVND come from the germline V gene (reference sequence). The length of the CDR3 is 11 residues. CDR3 residues: CASSKGDTQYF. DNA for the CDR3: TGTGCCAGTTCCAAAGGAGATACGCAGTATTTT.

This rearrangement joins TRBV4-1 to TRBJ2-1, with D maybe TRBD2 (5 bases). V lost 0 bases and J lost 6, with 24 bases in between. The V gene's germline CDR1 is MGHRA and CDR2 YSYEKL. CDR3 length: 19 amino acids. The CDR3 sequence: CASSQDRMGTRKNLNEQFF. The CDR3 coding sequence is TGCGCCAGCAGCCAAGATAGGATGGGAACTAGAAAAAATCTCAATGAGCAGTTCTTC.

This clonotype turned up a few times. The chain recombines TRBV19 with TRBJ2-6; no reliable D call. The germline gives CDR1 LNHDA, CDR2 SQIVND (reference sequence). The CDR3 totals 15 residues. The V end lost 3 bases, the J end lost 1 base, and 7 bases lay between the germline ends. DNA of the CDR3: TGTGCCAGTAGTATCGGGCGGTCTGGGGCCAACGTCCTGACTTTC. Protein: CASSIGRSGANVLTF.

V and J are TRBV7-9 and TRBJ2-3; D is undetermined. The CDR3 runs to 16 residues. Trimming removed 5 bases at V and 3 bases at J, with 18 bases between. In germline, CDR1 is SEHNR, CDR2 FQNEAQ (reference sequence). The CDR3, as DNA: TGTGCCAGCAGCCCGGACGTGGGTTATAGTACAGATACGCAGTATTTT. Residues: CASSPDVGYSTDTQYF.

This clonotype was seen a handful of times. CDR3 residues: CASSYSVKRTDTQYF. CDR3 nucleotides: TGTGCCAGCAGTTACTCTGTAAAGCGCACAGATACGCAGTATTTT. This chain links TRBV6-5 with TRBJ2-3; no firm D call. V shed 0 bases and J shed 1 base, with 8 bases lying between them. This CDR3 comprises 15 residues. Germline V gene sequence: CDR1 MNHEY, CDR2 SVGAGI.

The rearrangement links TRBV20-1 to TRBJ2-7; 7 nucleotides align to TRBD2. The CDR3 is made up of 15 amino acids. Germline V gives CDR1 DFQATT, CDR2 SNEGSKA (reference sequence). The V gene end was trimmed by 0 bases and the J gene end by 2 bases; junction bases not matched to a gene: 7. In nucleotides, the CDR3 is TGCAGTGCTAGAGATCCGACTAGCAACCCCTACGAGCAGTACTTC. Translating gives CSARDPTSNPYEQYF.

Ten or more counts support this clonotype. J is TRBJ2-7 and V is TRBV7-6; the match to TRBD1 covers 8 bases. V lost 5 bases to trimming and J lost 3 bases; unmatched junction nucleotides: 3. CDR1 is SGHVS and CDR2 is FNYEAQ in the germline V gene. CDR3 length: 13 residues. CDR3 sequence (DNA): TGTGCCAGCAGCAAGGGACAGGACTACGAGCAGTACTTC. Protein: CASSKGQDYEQYF. The full variable domain, rest sourced from reference TRBV7-6 and TRBJ2-7, is GAGVSQSPRYKVTKRGQDVALRCDPISGHVSLYWYRQALGQGPEFLTYFNYEAQQDKSGLPNDRFSAERPEGSISTLTIQRTEQRDSAMYRCASSKGQDYEQYFGPGTRLTVT.

This clonotype was seen a few times. The rearrangement links TRBV10-3 to TRBJ1-1; no reliable D call. Trimming took 6 bases from V and 6 from J, leaving 14 bases between them. CDR1 ENHRY and CDR2 SYGVKD come from the germline V gene. The length of the CDR3 is 13 residues. The CDR3 loop reads CAISRPGESEAFF. Here the CDR3 DNA reads TGTGCCATCAGCCGCCCCGGGGAATCTGAAGCTTTCTTT.

This clonotype has a handful of counts. This chain joins TRBV29-1 and TRBJ2-2, with TRBD1 matching over 7 bases. CDR1 is SQVTM, CDR2 ANQGSEA, per germline. V lost 6 bases to trimming and J lost 4 bases; unmatched junction nucleotides: 14. CDR3 length equals 16 residues. The CDR3 reads CSVGAGTVWSTGELFF. CDR3 sequence (DNA): TGCAGCGTGGGGGCCGGGACAGTCTGGTCCACCGGGGAGCTGTTTTTT.

This clonotype was detected only a few times. The chain couples TRBV5-1 to TRBJ2-7; a possible D gene is TRBD2 (6 bases). The ends were cut back, 0 bases at V and 6 bases at J, with 7 bases in the middle. Germline lookup yields CDR1 SGHRS and CDR2 YFSETQ. The CDR3 runs to 12 residues. The CDR3 is CASSLVGGEQYF. The CDR3 coding sequence is TGCGCCAGCAGCTTGGTGGGGGGCGAGCAGTACTTC.

This clonotype was seen repeatedly, ten times or more. This chain joins TRBV7-2 and TRBJ2-3; no firm D call. V was cut by 3 bases and J by 0 bases, with 7 bases left in between. Germline CDR1 and CDR2: SGHTA and FQGNSA. The CDR3 is 14 residues long. CDR3 residues: CASSFAPSTDTQYF. CDR3 DNA: TGTGCCAGCAGCTTCGCGCCTAGCACAGATACGCAGTATTTT.

The chain carries TRBV3-1 and TRBJ1-2; possibly TRBD1 for D (6 bases). Germline V CDR1 and CDR2: LGHDT, YNNKEL (reference sequence). The V and J ends lost 4 bases and 4 bases respectively, with 16 bases between them. The CDR3 is made up of 15 amino acids. The CDR3 DNA follows: TGTGCCAGCAGCCCCGGACAGTCAAGGAGCTATGGCTACACCTTC. Translation gives CASSPGQSRSYGYTF.

The V and J genes are TRBV7-8 and TRBJ2-1; the D gene is possibly TRBD2 (5 bases). The CDR3 is 15 residues long. V was clipped by 5 bases and J by 0 bases, with 11 bases between them. Germline-derived CDR1 and CDR2 are SGHVS and FQNEAQ. DNA of the CDR3: TGTGCCAGCAGCCCCCCCGGGGTCTCCTACAATGAGCAGTTCTTC. This encodes CASSPPGVSYNEQFF.

V usage is TRBV7-2 and J usage is TRBJ2-2, with D maybe TRBD1 (6 bases). The CDR3 has 15 amino acids. The V and J ends lost 4 bases and 7 bases respectively, with 16 bases between them. Germline loops: CDR1 SGHTA, CDR2 FQGNSA. The CDR3 is CASSSQGLGFGELFF. The CDR3 DNA reads as TGTGCCAGCAGCTCCCAGGGGTTAGGTTTCGGGGAGCTGTTTTTT.

The V call is TRBV12-3 or TRBV12-4, the J call TRBJ1-1, with D unclear. Between the trimmed V and J ends, which lost 3 bases and 0 bases, there was a span of 11 bases. The CDR3 length is 15 residues. CDR3 nucleotide sequence: TGTGCCAGCAGTTTTGCCCAGCCAGTGAACACTGAAGCTTTCTTT. Its translation: CASSFAQPVNTEAFF.

The rearrangement joins TRBV18 to TRBJ2-1; a possible D gene is TRBD2 (5 bases). V was pared by 0 bases and J by 9 bases, with 6 bases between. There are 12 residues in the CDR3. Looked up from germline, CDR1 is KGHSH and CDR2 is LQKENI. The CDR3 reads CASSPPGSEQFF. DNA for the CDR3: TGTGCCAGCTCACCACCGGGGAGTGAGCAGTTCTTC.

The chain joins TRBV20-1 to TRBJ2-5, with 12 bases identical to TRBD2. The CDR3 loop spans 15 amino acids. The J segment lost 0 bases and the V segment lost 3 bases, leaving 2 bases of the junction unmatched. Germline V gene data show CDR1 as DFQATT and CDR2 as SNEGSKA (reference sequence). The CDR3 nucleotides are TGCAGTGCTAGCGGACTAGCGGGGTACCAAGAGACCCAGTACTTC. Translated, it gives CSASGLAGYQETQYF.

This clonotype has only a few counts. This chain joins TRBV10-3 and TRBJ2-7, with TRBD2 matching over 7 bases. Germline CDR1 reads ENHRY; CDR2 reads SYGVKD. Trimming took 6 bases from V and 3 from J; bases not matched to a gene: 5. The CDR3 covers 13 residues. CDR3 in amino acids: CAIRFASGYEQYF. As DNA, the CDR3 is TGTGCCATCAGATTTGCTAGCGGCTACGAGCAGTACTTC.

J is TRBJ1-1 and V is TRBV5-1; 8 nucleotides line up with TRBD1. This CDR3 spans 14 amino acids. V lost 4 bases, J lost 4 bases, and 6 bases stayed unmatched. CDR1 is SGHRS, CDR2 YFSETQ, per germline. The CDR3 bases are TGCGCCAGCAGCCTCCCAGGGGGCGGCACTGAAGCTTTCTTT. Amino acid sequence: CASSLPGGGTEAFF.

The CDR3 is CASSGEGFAEAFF. CDR3 sequence (DNA): TGCGCCAGCAGCGGTGAGGGGTTCGCTGAAGCTTTCTTT. This chain links TRBV5-1 with TRBJ1-1, with D maybe TRBD1 (5 bases). The length of the CDR3 is 13 residues. V was clipped by 4 bases and J by 6 bases, with 13 bases between them. Germline CDR1 and CDR2: SGHRS and YFSETQ.

This clonotype was seen a few times. The V call is TRBV20-1, the J call TRBJ2-7; tentatively, D is TRBD1 (5 bases). V lost 1 base, J lost 3 bases, and 10 bases lay in between. The CDR3 has 13 residues. The germline V gene encodes CDR1 DFQATT and CDR2 SNEGSKA (reference sequence). CDR3 in amino acids: CSARAGKIYEQYF. In nucleotides, the CDR3 is TGCAGTGCTAGAGCAGGGAAGATCTACGAGCAGTACTTC.